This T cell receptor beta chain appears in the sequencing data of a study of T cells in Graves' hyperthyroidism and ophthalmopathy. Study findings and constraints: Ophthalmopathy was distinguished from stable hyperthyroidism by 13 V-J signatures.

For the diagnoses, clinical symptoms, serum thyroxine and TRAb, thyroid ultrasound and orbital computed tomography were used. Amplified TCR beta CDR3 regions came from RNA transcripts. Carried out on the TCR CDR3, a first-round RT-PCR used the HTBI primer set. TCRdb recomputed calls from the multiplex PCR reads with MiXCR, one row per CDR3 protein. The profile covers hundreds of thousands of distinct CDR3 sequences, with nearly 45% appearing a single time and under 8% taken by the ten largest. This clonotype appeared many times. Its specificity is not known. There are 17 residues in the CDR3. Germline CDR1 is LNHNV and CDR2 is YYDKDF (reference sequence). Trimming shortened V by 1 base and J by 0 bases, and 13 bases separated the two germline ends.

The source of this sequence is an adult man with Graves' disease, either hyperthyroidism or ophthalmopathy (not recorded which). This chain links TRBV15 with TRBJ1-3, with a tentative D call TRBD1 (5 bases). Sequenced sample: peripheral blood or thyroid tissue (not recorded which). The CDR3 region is CATSRVLDIFSGNTIYF. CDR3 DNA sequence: TGTGCCACCAGCAGAGTGCTGGACATCTTCTCTGGAAACACCATATATTTT. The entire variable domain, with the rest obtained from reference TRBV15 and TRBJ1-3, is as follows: DAMVIQNPRYQVTQFGKPVTLSCSQTLNHNVMYWYQQKSSQAPKLLFHYYDKDFNNEADTPDNFQSRRPNTSFCFLDIRSPGLGDTAMYLCATSRVLDIFSGNTIYFGEGSWLTVV.